Each of the 25 T cell receptor beta chains below was sequenced from the same sample in a study of TIL therapy for anti-PD-1-resistant metastatic lung cancer. Sequencing used immunoSEQ v3. Sequenced by immunoSEQ multiplex PCR; TCRdb stores in-frame clones only, minus some. The table lists fewer than 60,000 clones, just over 85% of them singletons. Time point noted: pre-treatment sample, taken before nivolumab and TIL therapy. This sample comprised blood, obtained at baseline. These receptors originate from a person between 30 and 79 years old with non-small cell lung cancer.

The chain recombines TRBV7-8 with TRBJ2-7; no clear D gene. The germline V gene encodes CDR1 SGHVS and CDR2 FQNEAQ. V shed 2 bases and J shed 3 bases, with 14 bases lying between them. CDR3 length: 15 amino acids. The CDR3 DNA reads as TGTGCCAGCAGCTTATGGGCGAAGCCTGGCTACGAGCAGTACTTC. Translating it yields CASSLWAKPGYEQYF.

V and J are TRBV7-9 and TRBJ2-7; D is ambiguous. There are 14 residues in the CDR3. CDR1 is SEHNR, CDR2 FQNEAQ, per germline (reference sequence). V gave up 4 bases and J gave up 3 bases, with 13 bases separating them. For the CDR3, the DNA is TGTGCCAGCAGCTCCCGGACGTGGGGCTACGAGCAGTACTTC. It is translated as CASSSRTWGYEQYF.

The chain employs TRBV9 and TRBJ2-3; TRBD2 might be the D (6 bases). The CDR3 spans 15 residues. The V and J ends lost 4 bases and 4 bases respectively, with 16 bases between them. Germline-derived CDR1 and CDR2 are SGDLS and YYNGEE. In DNA, the CDR3 is TGTGCCAGCAGCCCTCGCTTATCGGGGGCAGATACGCAGTATTTT. This codes for CASSPRLSGADTQYF.

This clone came up once. The chain carries TRBV15 and TRBJ2-6, with D perhaps matching TRBD1 (5 bases). V was pared by 0 bases and J by 2 bases, with 11 bases between. The CDR3 runs 17 residues. Per the germline V gene, CDR1 is LNHNV and CDR2 is YYDKDF (reference sequence). CDR3 nucleotides: TGTGCCACCAGCAGAGATAATTACAGGACTGGGGCCAACGTCCTGACTTTC. Its protein product is CATSRDNYRTGANVLTF.

The chain uses TRBV29-1 and TRBJ2-2; 11 bases map to TRBD1. The length of the CDR3 is 15 residues. Germline trimming cut 7 bases from V and 3 bases from J; bases unmatched to any gene: 7. From germline, CDR1 is SQVTM and CDR2 ANQGSEA. CDR3 protein: CSARTGGADTGELFF. In DNA, the CDR3 is TGCAGCGCAAGGACAGGGGGCGCGGACACCGGGGAGCTGTTTTTT.

The genes are TRBV6-5 and TRBJ1-6; 7 bases line up with TRBD1. Germline V gene sequence: CDR1 MNHEY, CDR2 SVGAGI. The CDR3 has 14 amino acids. J was trimmed by 9 bases and V by 5 bases; bases with no gene match: 7. The CDR3 is CASSPRQGGSPLHF. The CDR3 bases are TGTGCCAGCAGTCCACGACAGGGAGGTTCACCCCTCCACTTT.

This rearrangement joins TRBV24-1 to TRBJ2-2, with TRBD2 identical over 8 bases. V dropped 0 bases and J dropped 6; count of bases not matched to a gene: 5. The CDR3 runs to 16 residues. The germline V gene encodes CDR1 KGHDR and CDR2 SFDVKD. CDR3 nucleotide sequence: TGTGCCACCAGTGATTTGCGGGAGGGTGAGGCCGGGGAGCTGTTTTTT. Protein sequence: CATSDLREGEAGELFF.

This rearrangement joins TRBV4-3 to TRBJ1-1; 7 bases line up with TRBD1. Looked up from germline, CDR1 is LGHNA and CDR2 is YSLEER. CDR3 length equals 17 residues. V lost 0 bases, J lost 0 bases, and 7 bases stayed unmatched. The CDR3 sequence is CASSQDRDRLMNTEAFF. The CDR3 nucleotides read TGCGCCAGCAGCCAAGACCGGGACAGACTAATGAACACTGAAGCTTTCTTT.

The V and J genes are TRBV7-2 and TRBJ1-2; D is unclear. V lost 6 bases, J lost 7 bases, and 12 bases lay in between. The CDR3 runs 12 residues. Germline loops: CDR1 SGHTA, CDR2 FQGNSA. For the CDR3, the DNA is TGTGCCAGCAGAGACGGGGAGCCTGGCTACACCTTC. Protein product: CASRDGEPGYTF.

This clone appeared a single time. The rearrangement links TRBV29-1 to TRBJ2-3; 9 bases map to TRBD2. Losses at the gene ends were 1 base for V and 3 bases for J; bases not matched to a gene: 2. Germline V gene lookup returns CDR1 SQVTM and CDR2 ANQGSEA. CDR3 length: 14 residues. The CDR3 region is CSVEGLAGTDTQYF. As DNA, the CDR3 is TGCAGCGTTGAAGGGCTAGCGGGGACAGATACGCAGTATTTT.

The chain has TRBV2 and TRBJ2-3; D remains ambiguous. Trimming left V 3 bases short and J 4 bases short, with 11 bases between. Germline lookup yields CDR1 SNHLY and CDR2 FYNNEI. The CDR3 has 14 residues. CDR3 amino acids: CASSDTPPPDTQYF. CDR3 nucleotides: TGTGCCAGCAGTGATACGCCCCCACCAGATACGCAGTATTTT.

The chain's CDR3 is CASRLTGGAWAEAFF. CDR3 in DNA: TGTGCCAGCAGACTGACAGGGGGCGCATGGGCTGAAGCTTTCTTT. The rearrangement uses TRBV6-4 and TRBJ1-1; 10 bases line up with TRBD1. This CDR3 contains 15 residues. With V trimmed by 6 bases and J by 6 bases, 10 bases remained unmatched. From germline, CDR1 is MRHNA and CDR2 SNTAGT.

The genes are TRBV6-5 and TRBJ2-7; 13 bases match TRBD2. The CDR3 loop spans 15 amino acids. CDR1 MNHEY and CDR2 SVGAGI come from the germline V gene. After removal of 2 bases from V and 7 bases from J, the junction contained 5 bases not matched to a gene. CDR3 in DNA: TGTGCCAGCAGTTACCGGACTAGCGGGGGCAGGGAGCAGTACTTC. Translated, it gives CASSYRTSGGREQYF.

The chain has TRBV15 and TRBJ2-2; the D gene is possibly TRBD2 (7 bases). Germline CDR1 is LNHNV and CDR2 is YYDKDF (reference sequence). The CDR3 runs 21 residues. V lost 0 bases and J 5 bases, leaving 28 bases between the germline ends. CDR3 loop: CATSRERGGYRGGRVTGELFF. Here the CDR3 DNA reads TGTGCCACCAGCAGAGAGAGAGGAGGTTACCGCGGGGGCAGGGTGACCGGGGAGCTGTTTTTT.

The chain employs TRBV28 and TRBJ2-7; TRBD2 aligns across 10 bases. J gave up 5 bases and V 2 bases, and 3 bases lay outside the gene matches. The CDR3 totals 14 residues. Germline CDR1 reads MDHEN; CDR2 reads SYDVKM. CDR3 bases: TGTGCCAGCAGTTTAACTAGCGGGGTCCACGAGCAGTACTTC. Translated: CASSLTSGVHEQYF.

The V call is TRBV6-5, the J call TRBJ1-6; maybe TRBD1 (6 bases). Germline V gene data show CDR1 as MNHEY and CDR2 as SVGAGI. The CDR3 loop spans 16 amino acids. V lost 0 bases and J 6 bases, leaving 12 bases between the germline ends. CDR3 amino acids: CASSYSIGQSNSPLHF. CDR3 nucleotides: TGTGCCAGCAGTTACTCCATAGGACAGAGTAATTCACCCCTCCACTTT.

This clone was counted a few times. The J gene is TRBJ2-1, the V gene TRBV6-4; the match to TRBD2 covers 11 bases. This CDR3 has 16 residues. Germline V gene lookup returns CDR1 MRHNA and CDR2 SNTAGT. After removal of 6 bases from V and 4 bases from J, the junction contained 8 bases not matched to a gene. This CDR3 reads CASSETGTSGYNEQFF. CDR3 in DNA: TGTGCCAGCAGCGAAACCGGGACTAGCGGATACAATGAGCAGTTCTTC.

This sequence joins TRBV7-9 and TRBJ2-1; D might be TRBD2 (6 bases). Germline V CDR1 and CDR2: SEHNR, FQNEAQ (reference sequence). The CDR3 loop spans 15 amino acids. Trimming removed 11 bases from V and 6 bases from J, with 23 bases in between. Here the CDR3 reads CAPSSAGTWANEQFF. In DNA, the CDR3 is TGTGCCCCTAGCTCGGCCGGGACTTGGGCCAATGAGCAGTTCTTC.

This chain links TRBV28 with TRBJ2-7, with a tentative D call TRBD1 (6 bases). The CDR3 length is 15 residues. The V gene's germline CDR1 is MDHEN and CDR2 SYDVKM. V lost 7 bases and J lost 1, with 17 bases in between. CDR3 protein: CASTTALQGSYEQYF. CDR3 bases: TGTGCCAGCACAACGGCCCTACAGGGTTCCTACGAGCAGTACTTC.

The chain recombines TRBV30 with TRBJ1-3; no reliable D call. The CDR3 covers 14 residues. Germline V CDR1 and CDR2: GTSNPN, SVGIG (reference sequence). V lost 2 bases and J lost 4, with 12 bases in between. CDR3 nucleotide sequence: TGTGCCTGGAGTCGGCCGGGGAGAGGAAACACCATATATTTT. It is translated as CAWSRPGRGNTIYF.

This chain uses TRBV5-1 with TRBJ1-1; TRBD1 is a possible D gene (5 bases). V lost 4 bases and J lost 1, with 8 bases in between. CDR1 and CDR2 (germline): SGHRS, YFSETQ. CDR3 length equals 13 residues. The chain's CDR3 is CASSGDGNTEAFF. The CDR3 nucleotides are TGCGCCAGCAGCGGGGACGGGAACACTGAAGCTTTCTTT.

The rearrangement uses TRBV4-3 and TRBJ1-1, with D uncertain. Germline V gene data show CDR1 as LGHNA and CDR2 as YSLEER. With 0 bases removed from V and 5 bases from J, the gap between germline ends came to 25 bases. The CDR3 spans 19 residues. CDR3 sequence: CASSQDLYTSLLTKTEAFF. In DNA, the CDR3 is TGCGCCAGCAGCCAAGATCTATACACCTCTCTCCTGACTAAAACTGAAGCTTTCTTT.

V gene TRBV20-1 combines with J gene TRBJ1-2; the D gene is possibly TRBD1 (5 bases). V lost 7 bases and J lost 2, with 8 bases in between. CDR1 is DFQATT, CDR2 SNEGSKA, per germline (reference sequence). CDR3 length: 11 residues. The CDR3 region has the DNA TGCAGTGGAGGGGACAACTATGGCTACACCTTC. This gives the protein CSGGDNYGYTF.

The genes are TRBV27 and TRBJ2-7, with TRBD1 as a possible D gene (6 bases). Germline V CDR1 and CDR2: MNHEY, SMNVEV (reference sequence). V dropped 5 bases and J dropped 0 bases, with 11 bases sitting between them. The CDR3 contains 14 residues. Here the CDR3 DNA reads TGTGCCAGCAGTACGTGGGACACCTCCTACGAGCAGTACTTC. As protein: CASSTWDTSYEQYF.

The chain links TRBV19 to TRBJ2-2; maybe TRBD1 (6 bases). Germline CDR1 and CDR2: LNHDA and SQIVND (reference sequence). The CDR3 has 15 residues. V was trimmed by 7 bases and J by 5 bases, leaving 17 bases between them. Here the CDR3 DNA reads TGTGCCAGTACCCTTAACAGGGTGGGGACCGGGGAGCTGTTTTTT. Its translation: CASTLNRVGTGELFF. The full variable domain, in which reference TRBV19 and TRBJ2-2 provide the parts outside the CDR3, is DGGITQSPKYLFRKEGQNVTLSCEQNLNHDAMYWYRQDPGQGLRLIYYSQIVNDFQKGDIAEGYSVSREKKESFPLTVTSAQKNPTAFYLCASTLNRVGTGELFFGEGSRLTVL.